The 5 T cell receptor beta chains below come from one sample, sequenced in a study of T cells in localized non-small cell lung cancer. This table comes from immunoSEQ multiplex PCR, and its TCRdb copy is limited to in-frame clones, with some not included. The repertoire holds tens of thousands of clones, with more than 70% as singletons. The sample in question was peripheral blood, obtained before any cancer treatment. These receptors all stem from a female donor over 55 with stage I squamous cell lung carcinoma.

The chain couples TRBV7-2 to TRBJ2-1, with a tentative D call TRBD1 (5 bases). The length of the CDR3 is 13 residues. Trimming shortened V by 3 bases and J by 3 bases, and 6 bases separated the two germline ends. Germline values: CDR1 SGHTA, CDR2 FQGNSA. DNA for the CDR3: TGTGCCAGCAGCTTTGACAGCTACAATGAGCAGTTCTTC. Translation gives CASSFDSYNEQFF.

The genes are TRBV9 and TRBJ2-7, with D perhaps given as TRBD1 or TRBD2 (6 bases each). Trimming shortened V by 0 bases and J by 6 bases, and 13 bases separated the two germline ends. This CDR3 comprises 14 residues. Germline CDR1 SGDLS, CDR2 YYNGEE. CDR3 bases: TGTGCCAGCAGCGTAGAGCCCAGGGGAGGCGAGCAGTACTTC. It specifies CASSVEPRGGEQYF.

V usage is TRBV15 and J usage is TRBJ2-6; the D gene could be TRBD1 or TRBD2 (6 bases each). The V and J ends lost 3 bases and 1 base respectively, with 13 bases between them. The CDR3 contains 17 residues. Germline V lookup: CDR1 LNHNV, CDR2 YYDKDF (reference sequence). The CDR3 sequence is CATSSPLGGSGANVLTF. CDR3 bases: TGTGCCACCAGCAGTCCCCTAGGGGGGTCTGGGGCCAACGTCCTGACTTTC.

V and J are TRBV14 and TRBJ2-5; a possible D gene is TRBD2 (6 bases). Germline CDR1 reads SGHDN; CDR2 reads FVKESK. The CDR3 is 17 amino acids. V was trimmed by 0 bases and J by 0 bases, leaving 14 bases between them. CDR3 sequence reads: CASSQDKAAGHQETQYF. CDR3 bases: TGTGCCAGCAGCCAAGATAAAGCGGCGGGACACCAAGAGACCCAGTACTTC.

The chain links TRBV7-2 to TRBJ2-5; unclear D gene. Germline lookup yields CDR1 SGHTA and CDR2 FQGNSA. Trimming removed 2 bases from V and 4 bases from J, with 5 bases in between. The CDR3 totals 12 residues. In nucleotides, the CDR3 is TGTGCCAGCAGCTTAACCGCAGAGACCCAGTACTTC. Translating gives CASSLTAETQYF.